The 17 T cell receptor beta chains given below trace back to one sample, sequenced in a study of T cell responses to AZD1222 COVID-19 vaccine (dated by TCRdb to 2020 to 2022). The sample's time point label, in plain terms: baseline before first vaccination. Library construction relied on the immunoSEQ multiplex PCR assay. Entries here come from immuneACCESS through TCRdb and include only in-frame sequences with V and J called. Some clones fail to appear in such tables; in the studies checked, an unresolved V gene covers under half of the shortfall, and the cause of the remainder is unknown. The sample table holds 75,000 to 85,000 clones, of which more than 90% were seen once. The ten largest make up more than 4% of the sample. The sample here was peripheral blood, taken on day 0 of AZD1222 vaccination. The receptors come from an adult in good health.

V and J are TRBV27 and TRBJ1-2; 7 nucleotides line up with TRBD1. The CDR3 is made up of 14 amino acids. V was clipped by 3 bases and J by 3 bases; unmatched bases: 4. From germline, CDR1 is MNHEY and CDR2 SMNVEV (reference sequence). This chain's CDR3 is CASSLSQGYYGYTF. The CDR3 nucleotides read TGTGCCAGCAGTTTGTCACAGGGGTACTATGGCTACACCTTC.

The chain joins TRBV6-5 to TRBJ2-2, with 7 nucleotides matching TRBD2. The CDR3 extends over 14 amino acids. Looked up from germline, CDR1 is MNHEY and CDR2 is SVGAGI. V lost 6 bases, J lost 3 bases, and 4 bases stayed unmatched. CDR3 sequence: CASRPLADTGELFF. CDR3 DNA sequence: TGTGCCAGCAGGCCCCTAGCGGACACCGGGGAGCTGTTTTTT.

The chain couples TRBV11-3 to TRBJ2-7; D is perhaps TRBD1 (6 bases). Germline V lookup: CDR1 SGHNT, CDR2 YENEEA. The CDR3 is 14 amino acids. V lost 1 base and J lost 3, with 10 bases in between. The CDR3 nucleotides are TGTGCCAGCAGCTTAGCACGGACAGACTACGAGCAGTACTTC. Protein: CASSLARTDYEQYF. Variable domain in full (rest from reference TRBV11-3 and TRBJ2-7): EAGVVQSPRYKIIEKKQPVAFWCNPISGHNTLYWYLQNLGQGPELLIRYENEEAVDDSQLPKDRFSAERLKGVDSTLKIQPAELGDSAVYLCASSLARTDYEQYFGPGTRLTVT.

The rearrangement joins TRBV9 to TRBJ2-2; D is possibly TRBD2 (6 bases). Trimming left V 4 bases short and J 5 bases short, with 15 bases between. Germline V gene data show CDR1 as SGDLS and CDR2 as YYNGEE. This CDR3 spans 15 amino acids. CDR3 coding DNA: TGTGCCAGCAGCCCCGGGCGGGAATGGACCGGGGAGCTGTTTTTT. Its protein product is CASSPGREWTGELFF.

The chain joins TRBV3-1 (or the pseudogene TRBV3-2) to TRBJ2-1; D gene uncertain. Trimming took 5 bases from V and 5 from J, leaving 16 bases between them. The CDR3 totals 15 residues. Germline V CDR1 and CDR2: LGHDT, YNNKEL (reference sequence). The CDR3 here is CASSARSLRNNEQFF. CDR3 DNA: TGTGCCAGCAGCGCCCGATCGCTTAGGAACAATGAGCAGTTCTTC.

The chain employs TRBV5-5 and TRBJ1-6, with D uncertain. This CDR3 contains 14 residues. Germline-derived CDR1 and CDR2 are SGHKS and YYEKEE (reference sequence). V was pared by 1 base and J by 6 bases, with 8 bases between. The CDR3 loop reads CASSLNLGNSPLHF. As DNA, the CDR3 is TGTGCCAGCAGCTTGAATCTCGGTAATTCACCCCTCCACTTT.

The chain employs TRBV7-2 and TRBJ2-1, with D perhaps matching TRBD2 (6 bases). The ends were cut back, 6 bases at V and 10 bases at J, with 19 bases in the middle. Germline assignment: CDR1 SGHTA and CDR2 FQGNSA. The CDR3 sequence is 14 residues long. The CDR3 here is CASRNYSGTGEQFF. CDR3 coding DNA: TGTGCCAGCAGGAACTATAGCGGTACGGGAGAGCAGTTCTTC. The complete variable domain, with remaining parts taken from reference TRBV7-2 and TRBJ2-1, reads GAGVSQSPSNKVTEKGKDVELRCDPISGHTALYWYRQSLGQGLEFLIYFQGNSAPDKSGLPSDRFSAERTGGSVSTLTIQRTQQEDSAVYLCASRNYSGTGEQFFGPGTRLTVL.

The chain joins TRBV24-1 to TRBJ1-3; the D is unclear. The CDR3 spans 15 residues. Germline V gene sequence: CDR1 KGHDR, CDR2 SFDVKD. Between the trimmed V and J ends, which lost 0 bases and 1 base, there was a span of 6 bases. The CDR3 loop reads CATSDLPGSGNTIYF. In DNA form, the CDR3 reads TGTGCCACCAGTGATTTGCCGGGGTCTGGAAACACCATATATTTT.

The genes are TRBV7-7 and TRBJ2-2, with 7 bases matching TRBD2. Per the germline V gene, CDR1 is SSHAT and CDR2 is FNYEAQ (reference sequence). The V and J ends lost 0 bases and 1 base, in that order; junction bases with no gene match: 5. The CDR3 length is 17 residues. CDR3 loop: CASSLAPSGVNTGELFF. For the CDR3, the DNA is TGTGCCAGCAGCTTAGCGCCTAGCGGAGTGAACACCGGGGAGCTGTTTTTT.

The V call is TRBV19, the J call TRBJ1-1; unclear D gene. V lost 5 bases to trimming and J lost 2 bases, with 9 bases between them. The CDR3 covers 13 residues. The V gene's germline CDR1 is LNHDA and CDR2 SQIVND (reference sequence). In DNA form, the CDR3 reads TGTGCCAGTAGTCTAACAGAAAACACTGAAGCTTTCTTT. Its protein product is CASSLTENTEAFF.

The chain has TRBV7-9 and TRBJ1-5; maybe TRBD1 (6 bases). This CDR3 is 13 amino acids long. Germline V CDR1 and CDR2: SEHNR, FQNEAQ (reference sequence). V was shortened by 3 bases and J by 5 bases, with 8 bases between the two germline ends. As DNA, the CDR3 is TGTGCCAGCAGCTTGGCAGGGGATCAGCCCCAGCATTTT. Encoded protein: CASSLAGDQPQHF.

This chain joins TRBV24-1 and TRBJ1-1, with TRBD1 identical over 7 bases. There are 16 residues in the CDR3. The V gene end was trimmed by 3 bases and the J gene end by 3 bases; junction bases not matched to a gene: 9. CDR1 is KGHDR, CDR2 SFDVKD, per germline. This CDR3 reads CATSDADRTLHTEAFF. The DNA of the CDR3 is TGTGCCACCAGTGATGCGGACAGGACCCTACACACTGAAGCTTTCTTT.

The chain uses TRBV4-2 and TRBJ1-3; perhaps TRBD1 as D (5 bases). The germline gives CDR1 LGHNA, CDR2 YNFKEQ. Deletions cut 3 bases from V and 2 bases from J, with 11 bases between. The CDR3 extends over 15 amino acids. CDR3 coding DNA: TGTGCCAGCAGCCAGAACGGACAAGCTGGAAACACCATATATTTT. It is translated as CASSQNGQAGNTIYF.

This chain uses TRBV11-2 with TRBJ2-7; D call uncertain. CDR3 length: 12 residues. V lost 4 bases and J 4 bases, leaving 8 bases between the germline ends. Germline loops: CDR1 SGHAT, CDR2 FQNNGV. CDR3 amino acids: CASSSNLYEQYF. The DNA of the CDR3 is TGTGCCAGCAGCTCAAACTTGTACGAGCAGTACTTC.

This clone has a handful of counts. CDR3 residues: CASSFTTAQTYEQYF. CDR3 in DNA: TGTGCCAGCAGCTTTACAACAGCCCAGACCTACGAGCAGTACTTC. This chain links TRBV7-6 with TRBJ2-7; D is unclear. This CDR3 is built from 15 residues. The germline V gene encodes CDR1 SGHVS and CDR2 FNYEAQ. The V and J ends lost 3 bases and 2 bases respectively, with 14 bases between them.

This chain connects TRBV24-1 to TRBJ2-1; D is perhaps TRBD1 (6 bases). Trimming cost V 3 bases and J 6 bases, with 8 bases left between them. The CDR3 sequence is 13 residues long. Germline CDR1 is KGHDR and CDR2 is SFDVKD. The CDR3 coding sequence is TGTGCCACCAGTGATCAGGGGCCCAATGAGCAGTTCTTC. This codes for CATSDQGPNEQFF.

The J gene is TRBJ1-4, the V gene TRBV11-3; D is undetermined. Germline values: CDR1 SGHNT, CDR2 YENEEA. This CDR3 comprises 16 residues. Between the trimmed V and J ends, which lost 3 bases and 0 bases, there was a span of 11 bases. The CDR3, as DNA: TGTGCCAGCAGCTTGGGAGGGATGACAACTAATGAAAAACTGTTTTTT. Translation gives CASSLGGMTTNEKLFF.